Following are 10 T cell receptor beta chains from one sample sequenced in a study of post-analysis software for immune sequencing data. Study outcomes and limitations: Patients showed TRBV5-6, TRBV5-1 and TRBV20-1 among five TRBV segments more frequent than in controls.

For these TCRs, the target antigens are not known. cDNA libraries for TCR beta contained unique molecular identifiers. TCRdb fed the PCR reads into MiXCR, producing one record per CDR3 protein. In the table there are 650,000 to 850,000 distinct CDR3 sequences, around 53% of which are singletons. The sequencing sample was made of blood. These receptors all come from a girl aged 10-17 years with multiple sclerosis.

This clonotype showed up just a few times. The rearrangement links TRBV5-1 to TRBJ2-3; no definite D call. In germline, CDR1 is SGHRS, CDR2 YFSETQ. V was shortened by 2 bases and J by 4 bases, with 8 bases between the two germline ends. This CDR3 contains 13 residues. CDR3 DNA: TGCGCCAGCAGCTTCGATGCGGCAGATACGCAGTATTTT. Encoded protein: CASSFDAADTQYF.

The rearrangement links TRBV7-3 to TRBJ2-1, with 9 bases aligning to TRBD1. Trimming at V came to 5 bases and at J to 5 bases, leaving 22 bases not matched to a gene. CDR1 is SGHTA, CDR2 FQGTGA, per germline. The CDR3 consists of 20 residues. The CDR3, as DNA: TGTGCCAGCAGCCCACGCAAACCGGGACAGGGCCTCAGAGACAACAATGAGCAGTTCTTC. Its translation: CASSPRKPGQGLRDNNEQFF.

This clonotype is a singleton in its sample. This chain uses TRBV7-9 with TRBJ1-6; no clear D gene. The CDR3 runs to 14 residues. Germline V lookup: CDR1 SEHNR, CDR2 FQNEAQ (reference sequence). V was clipped by 10 bases and J by 0 bases, with 10 bases between them. DNA of the CDR3: TGTGCCACCGAGTCCAGCTCCTATAATTCACCCCTCCACTTT. Translating it yields CATESSSYNSPLHF.

V and J are TRBV3-1 and TRBJ2-1; D might be TRBD1 or TRBD2, each matching 6 bases. Germline CDR1 reads LGHDT; CDR2 reads YNNKEL (reference sequence). The CDR3 is 13 residues long. Trimming removed 1 base at V and 10 bases at J, with 11 bases between. CDR3 DNA: TGTGCCAGCAGCCAAGTTTCCGGGGGCGAGCAGTTCTTC. Translated, it gives CASSQVSGGEQFF.

The chain employs TRBV12-3 or TRBV12-4 and TRBJ1-5, with a possible D match to TRBD1 (5 bases). CDR3 length: 14 residues. The ends were cut back, 6 bases at V and 0 bases at J, with 9 bases in the middle. CDR3 amino acids: CASRTDNSNQPQHF. DNA of the CDR3: TGTGCCAGCAGAACGGACAATAGCAATCAGCCCCAGCATTTT.

This clonotype showed up just a few times. The CDR3 DNA sequence: TGTGCGGTCGGGGTGCCAGGTTCCCAAGAGACCCAGTACTTC. It codes for CAVGVPGSQETQYF. This chain uses TRBV7-9 with TRBJ2-5, with D tentatively TRBD2 (5 bases). The germline gives CDR1 SEHNR, CDR2 FQNEAQ (reference sequence). This CDR3 has 14 amino acids.

V gene TRBV13 combines with J gene TRBJ1-6, with 10 bases identical to TRBD1. The CDR3 sequence is 15 residues long. Trimming removed 0 bases from V and 10 bases from J; junction bases left unmatched: 3. Germline V CDR1 and CDR2: PRHDT, FYEKMQ (reference sequence). This chain's CDR3 is CASSLGDRGESPLHF. The CDR3, as DNA: TGTGCCAGCAGCTTAGGGGACAGGGGGGAATCACCCCTCCACTTT.

The chain recombines TRBV9 with TRBJ2-5; 12 bases are a match to TRBD1. The CDR3 has 16 residues. The germline gives CDR1 SGDLS, CDR2 YYNGEE. The junction had 9 bases not matched to a gene; V was cut back by 4 bases and J by 5 bases. CDR3 amino acids: CASSLRGQGAAETQYF. The CDR3 DNA reads TGTGCCAGCAGCTTAAGGGGACAGGGGGCGGCGGAGACCCAGTACTTC.

This clonotype showed up just a few times. The rearrangement uses TRBV7-2 and TRBJ2-7; maybe TRBD2 (7 bases). The CDR3 has 15 amino acids. Trimming took 7 bases from V and 2 from J, leaving 18 bases between them. From germline, CDR1 is SGHTA and CDR2 FQGNSA. CDR3 in amino acids: CASKRRRGGPYEQYF. CDR3 nucleotides: TGTGCCAGCAAACGGCGGAGGGGGGGACCCTACGAGCAGTACTTC.

This clonotype showed up just a few times. This rearrangement joins TRBV15 to TRBJ2-5; 12 positions agree with TRBD2. CDR3 length: 14 amino acids. The V and J ends lost 8 bases and 5 bases, in that order; junction bases with no gene match: 6. Germline V lookup: CDR1 LNHNV, CDR2 YYDKDF (reference sequence). In nucleotides, the CDR3 is TGTGCCACCCGGACTAGCGGGATCGGGGAGACCCAGTACTTC. This codes for CATRTSGIGETQYF. The entire variable domain, with the rest obtained from reference TRBV15 and TRBJ2-5, is as follows: DAMVIQNPRYQVTQFGKPVTLSCSQTLNHNVMYWYQQKSSQAPKLLFHYYDKDFNNEADTPDNFQSRRPNTSFCFLDIRSPGLGDTAMYLCATRTSGIGETQYFGPGTRLLVL.